One and the same sample provided the 32 T cell receptor beta chains below, sequenced in a study of CD8+ T cells in alopecia areata. Extracted RNA was reverse transcribed, and the resulting cDNA served as sequencing template. Produced via immunoSEQ multiplex PCR; TCRdb's table is partial and in-frame only. The sample holds about 150,000 clones, about 56% seen once. Treatment denoted: oral pan-JAK inhibitor, 5-10 mg twice daily. The specimen comprised CD8+ T cells sorted from blood, sampled at week 4, from a patient treated with tofacitinib. Source of these receptors: a human donor with alopecia areata.

The chain has TRBV2 and TRBJ2-4, with 7 bases lining up with TRBD1. The CDR3 extends over 13 amino acids. The junction had 3 bases not matched to a gene; V was cut back by 5 bases and J by 5 bases. From germline, CDR1 is SNHLY and CDR2 FYNNEI. The CDR3 sequence: CASSKGQQNIQYF. The CDR3 nucleotides are TGTGCCAGCAGTAAGGGACAGCAAAACATTCAGTACTTC. Looking up the rest from reference TRBV2 and TRBJ2-4 gives the full variable domain: EPEVTQTPSHQVTQMGQEVILRCVPISNHLYFYWYRQILGQKVEFLVSFYNNEISEKSEIFDDQFSVERPDGSNFTLKIRSTKLEDSAMYFCASSKGQQNIQYFGAGTRLSVL.

This clone was counted only a few times. Relative to the germline gene, one junction end is altered; a read error may explain this. The gene calls are TRBV14 and TRBJ2-1; D is perhaps TRBD1 (5 bases). The CDR3 extends over 14 amino acids. Germline V gene data show CDR1 as SGHDN and CDR2 as FVKESK. CDR3 DNA: TGTGCCAGCAGCCAAGAGGGGCCCTACGATGAGCAGTTCTTC. This sequence encodes CASSQEGPYDEQFF.

This clone was recorded a few times. This chain joins TRBV19 and TRBJ2-5; D not certain. In germline, CDR1 is LNHDA, CDR2 SQIVND (reference sequence). Trimming stripped 3 bases from V and 1 base from J, with 9 bases between. The CDR3 covers 14 residues. CDR3 bases: TGTGCCAGTAGTATGTCGGGTTTCCAAGAGACCCAGTACTTC. Translated: CASSMSGFQETQYF. The full variable domain, with the rest looked up from reference TRBV19 and TRBJ2-5, is DGGITQSPKYLFRKEGQNVTLSCEQNLNHDAMYWYRQDPGQGLRLIYYSQIVNDFQKGDIAEGYSVSREKKESFPLTVTSAQKNPTAFYLCASSMSGFQETQYFGPGTRLLVL.

The chain has TRBV11-2 and TRBJ2-7; D is unclear. V gave up 4 bases and J gave up 6 bases, with 13 bases separating them. The CDR3 sequence is 13 residues long. Per the germline V gene, CDR1 is SGHAT and CDR2 is FQNNGV. The CDR3 protein is CASSSSWGPEQYF. DNA for the CDR3: TGTGCCAGCAGCTCAAGTTGGGGTCCCGAGCAGTACTTC.

A few counts support this clone. The rearrangement uses TRBV30 and TRBJ1-1; 8 nucleotides agree with TRBD1. V lost 5 bases, J lost 4 bases, and 6 bases stayed unmatched. From germline, CDR1 is GTSNPN and CDR2 SVGIG (reference sequence). The CDR3 has 13 amino acids. The CDR3 coding sequence is TGTGCCTGGGAAGGCAGGGGGCTCACTGAAGCTTTCTTT. This sequence encodes CAWEGRGLTEAFF.

The rearrangement joins TRBV18 to TRBJ2-2; 10 positions agree with TRBD2. This CDR3 is 16 amino acids long. V gave up 6 bases and J gave up 2 bases; unmatched junction bases: 6. Germline-derived CDR1 and CDR2 are KGHSH and LQKENI. CDR3 protein: CASSPTSGPNTGELFF. In nucleotides, the CDR3 is TGTGCCAGCTCGCCGACTAGCGGGCCTAACACCGGGGAGCTGTTTTTT.

In its sample, this clone was seen a few times. This rearrangement joins TRBV18 to TRBJ2-5; possibly TRBD2 for D (6 bases). CDR3 length: 14 residues. Per the germline V gene, CDR1 is KGHSH and CDR2 is LQKENI. V was cut by 6 bases and J by 4 bases, with 15 bases left in between. CDR3 in DNA: TGTGCCAGCTCGCCGTCCGGGGGTCGAGAGACCCAGTACTTC. Its translation: CASSPSGGRETQYF.

This clone was counted only a few times. The chain's CDR3 is CATSPRPGQYYEQYF. CDR3 nucleotides: TGTGCCACCAGCCCCCGCCCGGGACAGTACTACGAGCAGTACTTC. The V gene is TRBV15, the J gene TRBJ2-7; the match to TRBD1 covers 7 bases. Germline V CDR1 and CDR2: LNHNV, YYDKDF (reference sequence). CDR3 length: 15 amino acids. J lost 3 bases, V lost 5 bases, and 10 bases had no gene match.

CDR3 coding DNA: TGTGCCTGGAGTGGTGAGCCCAATAACTATGGCTACACCTTC. Translated: CAWSGEPNNYGYTF. The chain carries TRBV30 and TRBJ1-2; D ambiguous. This CDR3 contains 14 residues. V gave up 1 base and J gave up 1 base, with 10 bases separating them. CDR1 and CDR2 (germline): GTSNPN, SVGIG (reference sequence).

J is TRBJ1-1 and V is TRBV30; 7 bases align to TRBD1. This CDR3 has 14 amino acids. CDR1 is GTSNPN and CDR2 is SVGIG in the germline V gene (reference sequence). With 1 base clipped from V and 1 base from J, the junction kept 3 bases outside the gene matches. The CDR3 sequence is CAWSGDSRNTEAFF. The DNA for the CDR3 is TGTGCCTGGAGTGGGGACAGCCGGAACACTGAAGCTTTCTTT.

The CDR3 loop reads CAWSEMGGSPLHF. CDR3 nucleotides: TGTGCCTGGAGCGAAATGGGCGGTTCACCCCTCCACTTT. The V gene is TRBV30, the J gene TRBJ1-6; D gene uncertain. Germline CDR1 reads GTSNPN; CDR2 reads SVGIG (reference sequence). The CDR3 totals 13 residues. V lost 3 bases and J lost 9, with 12 bases in between.

V and J are TRBV25-1 and TRBJ2-7, with unresolved D. The CDR3 is 11 residues long. The germline CDR1 and CDR2 sequences are MGHDK and SYGVNS. V was clipped by 3 bases and J by 5 bases, with 5 bases between them. CDR3 coding DNA: TGTGCCAGCAGTGACTATGACGAGCAGTACTTC. The encoded protein is CASSDYDEQYF.

This clone has more than one count but fewer than ten. The chain employs TRBV7-3 and TRBJ2-2; D gene uncertain. The germline CDR1 and CDR2 sequences are SGHTA and FQGTGA. V lost 1 base, J lost 4 bases, and 4 bases lay in between. The CDR3 is 13 amino acids. The CDR3 is CASSLRATGELFF. CDR3 in DNA: TGTGCCAGCAGCTTAAGGGCCACCGGGGAGCTGTTTTTT. The complete variable domain, with remaining parts taken from reference TRBV7-3 and TRBJ2-2, reads GAGVSQTPSNKVTEKGKYVELRCDPISGHTALYWYRQSLGQGPEFLIYFQGTGAADDSGLPNDRFFAVRPEGSVSTLKIQRTERGDSAVYLCASSLRATGELFFGEGSRLTVL.

The rearrangement uses TRBV4-3 and TRBJ1-2; possibly TRBD1 for D (6 bases). The germline gives CDR1 LGHNA, CDR2 YSLEER. V was pared by 0 bases and J by 2 bases, with 10 bases between. The CDR3 is 15 amino acids. The CDR3 loop reads CASSQDTGLNYGYTF. The CDR3 bases are TGCGCCAGCAGCCAAGATACAGGGCTAAACTATGGCTACACCTTC.

This clone was detected only a few times. The J gene is TRBJ1-5, the V gene TRBV6-5, with D possibly being TRBD1 (6 bases). The ends were cut back, 9 bases at V and 2 bases at J, with 14 bases in the middle. From germline, CDR1 is MNHEY and CDR2 SVGAGI. The CDR3 is 14 residues long. The CDR3 region has the DNA TGTGCCAGTTCTCTAGGGGGAGGCAATCAGCCCCAGCATTTT. Encoded protein: CASSLGGGNQPQHF.

The V gene is TRBV30, the J gene TRBJ2-3, with D perhaps matching TRBD2 (7 bases). With 7 bases removed from V and 4 bases from J, the gap between germline ends came to 15 bases. CDR3 length equals 13 residues. The V gene's germline CDR1 is GTSNPN and CDR2 SVGIG (reference sequence). CDR3 nucleotides: TGTGCCTCGTTTAGGGGGGGCGCAGATACGCAGTATTTT. It specifies CASFRGGADTQYF.

This clone occurred a few times. This chain joins TRBV4-1 and TRBJ1-1, with TRBD1 matching over 11 bases. This CDR3 has 15 residues. The germline gives CDR1 MGHRA, CDR2 YSYEKL. The V gene end was trimmed by 0 bases and the J gene end by 11 bases; junction bases not matched to a gene: 8. In nucleotides, the CDR3 is TGCGCCAGCAGCCAAGATCGAGCGGGACAGGGGGGCGCTTTCTTT. Protein sequence: CASSQDRAGQGGAFF.

This clone is judged medium-sized. This sequence joins TRBV7-3 and TRBJ1-2; no firm D call. Germline CDR1 SGHTA, CDR2 FQGTGA. V lost 0 bases and J 7 bases, leaving 15 bases between the germline ends. The CDR3 length is 15 residues. The CDR3 loop is CASSLTADGYSGYTF. The CDR3 DNA sequence: TGTGCCAGCAGCTTAACGGCGGACGGCTATTCTGGCTACACCTTC.

The genes are TRBV9 and TRBJ2-3, with TRBD1 matching over 7 bases. CDR3 length: 16 residues. CDR1 SGDLS and CDR2 YYNGEE come from the germline V gene. After removal of 3 bases from V and 0 bases from J, the junction contained 7 bases not matched to a gene. In DNA, the CDR3 is TGTGCCAGCAGCGCGGGACAGATATCTAGCACAGATACGCAGTATTTT. Translating it yields CASSAGQISSTDTQYF.

The V and J genes are TRBV4-3 and TRBJ1-1, with D unclear. The V end lost 1 base, the J end lost 7 bases, and 10 bases lay between the germline ends. CDR3 size: 13 residues. Per germline, CDR1 LGHNA and CDR2 YSLEER. The CDR3 DNA follows: TGCGCCAGCAGCCAAGTTAACCCCGGTGAAGCTTTCTTT. Its translation: CASSQVNPGEAFF.

This chain uses TRBV6-1 with TRBJ1-1; tentatively, D is TRBD1 (5 bases). The germline CDR1 and CDR2 sequences are MNHNS and SASEGT. Trimming cost V 6 bases and J 4 bases, with 6 bases left between them. The CDR3 covers 11 residues. The DNA of the CDR3 is TGTGCCAGCAGGAGGGGCACTGAAGCTTTCTTT. It specifies CASRRGTEAFF.

The chain has TRBV11-2 and TRBJ2-7; maybe TRBD2 (5 bases). V dropped 6 bases and J dropped 3 bases, with 24 bases sitting between them. Germline assignment: CDR1 SGHAT and CDR2 FQNNGV. The CDR3 length is 17 residues. Here the CDR3 reads CASRLRVGRIQGYEQYF. CDR3 nucleotide sequence: TGTGCCAGCAGATTGAGGGTAGGACGTATTCAAGGCTACGAGCAGTACTTC.

This chain connects TRBV2 to TRBJ2-1, with 7 bases that match TRBD2. Per the germline V gene, CDR1 is SNHLY and CDR2 is FYNNEI. The CDR3 has 15 residues. J was trimmed by 7 bases and V by 8 bases; bases with no gene match: 14. The CDR3 DNA follows: TGTGCCAGCCGGAACACTAGCGACAACGGGAATGAGCAGTTCTTC. It specifies CASRNTSDNGNEQFF. Combining the CDR3 with reference TRBV2 and TRBJ2-1 gives the whole variable domain EPEVTQTPSHQVTQMGQEVILRCVPISNHLYFYWYRQILGQKVEFLVSFYNNEISEKSEIFDDQFSVERPDGSNFTLKIRSTKLEDSAMYFCASRNTSDNGNEQFFGPGTRLTVL.

Note on this clone: This specimen includes other DNA sequences encoding the same CDR3. The V and J genes are TRBV30 and TRBJ1-6; D is ambiguous. The germline V and J ends were trimmed by 0 bases and 5 bases, with 5 bases remaining between them. This CDR3 is 13 amino acids long. Germline lookup yields CDR1 GTSNPN and CDR2 SVGIG (reference sequence). CDR3 DNA: TGTGCCTGGAGTGTAACCGATAATTCACCCCTCCACTTT. The encoded protein is CAWSVTDNSPLHF.

V is TRBV29-1 and J is TRBJ2-7; D is perhaps TRBD1 (5 bases). The CDR3 length is 12 residues. V lost 1 base to trimming and J lost 6 bases, with 10 bases between them. Germline assignment: CDR1 SQVTM and CDR2 ANQGSEA. The CDR3 is CSVEGSQGEQYF. The CDR3 DNA sequence: TGCAGCGTTGAAGGGTCGCAGGGCGAGCAGTACTTC.

This clone has more than one count but fewer than ten. The chain uses TRBV6-5 and TRBJ2-7; D may be TRBD2 (6 bases). Trimming left V 2 bases short and J 2 bases short, with 7 bases between. Germline CDR1 and CDR2: MNHEY and SVGAGI. This CDR3 has 13 amino acids. This chain's CDR3 is CASSYREAYEQYF. For the CDR3, the DNA is TGTGCCAGCAGTTACAGGGAGGCCTACGAGCAGTACTTC.

The chain links TRBV7-9 to TRBJ1-2; maybe TRBD1 (6 bases). This CDR3 has 15 residues. CDR1 and CDR2 from the germline V gene are SEHNR and FQNEAQ (reference sequence). The V gene lost 7 bases and the J gene lost 3 bases, with 18 bases spanning the gap. This chain's CDR3 is CASTSSSGQHYGYTF. The CDR3 nucleotides read TGTGCCAGCACCTCTTCATCAGGACAGCACTATGGCTACACCTTC.

This sequence joins TRBV7-6 and TRBJ2-7; TRBD2 agrees at 7 bases. The CDR3 runs to 15 residues. V shed 2 bases and J 4 bases; nucleotides not matched to a gene: 8. The germline gives CDR1 SGHVS, CDR2 FNYEAQ. The CDR3 bases are TGTGCCAGCAGCTTACTAAGCGGGGTCCGATACGAGCAGTACTTC. Translation: CASSLLSGVRYEQYF. The variable domain in full, completed from reference TRBV7-6 and TRBJ2-7, reads GAGVSQSPRYKVTKRGQDVALRCDPISGHVSLYWYRQALGQGPEFLTYFNYEAQQDKSGLPNDRFSAERPEGSISTLTIQRTEQRDSAMYRCASSLLSGVRYEQYFGPGTRLTVT.

This clone was seen many times. DNA for the CDR3: TGCGCCAGCGATCGCCGGACAGGGACTAATGAAAAACTGTTTTTT. Encoded protein: CASDRRTGTNEKLFF. The V gene is TRBV23-1, the J gene TRBJ1-4; 8 positions agree with TRBD1. TRBV23-1 is designated an ORF whose function remains uncertain. CDR3 size: 15 residues. With V trimmed by 8 bases and J by 2 bases, 7 bases remained unmatched.

The V gene is TRBV19, the J gene TRBJ2-1; no clear D. Trimming took 3 bases from V and 8 from J, leaving 11 bases between them. The CDR3 covers 13 residues. Germline CDR1 reads LNHDA; CDR2 reads SQIVND (reference sequence). The CDR3 DNA follows: TGTGCCAGTAGTATGACCATGAGCTATGAGCAGTTCTTC. Its protein product is CASSMTMSYEQFF.

This clone appeared a few times. The chain links TRBV29-1 to TRBJ1-1; D not resolved. Germline V gene lookup returns CDR1 SQVTM and CDR2 ANQGSEA. V gave up 7 bases and J gave up 4 bases, with 7 bases separating them. The CDR3 loop spans 10 amino acids. The CDR3 DNA sequence: TGCAGCGCCTCTACCACTGAAGCTTTCTTT. Translated, it gives CSASTTEAFF.

The V and J genes are TRBV5-6 and TRBJ1-4, with D tentatively TRBD1 (6 bases). Germline CDR1 is SGHDT and CDR2 is YYEEEE. Trimming left V 0 bases short and J 0 bases short, with 6 bases between. CDR3 length: 15 residues. CDR3 coding DNA: TGTGCCAGCAGCTTGGAGGGGGCAACTAATGAAAAACTGTTTTTT. It specifies CASSLEGATNEKLFF.